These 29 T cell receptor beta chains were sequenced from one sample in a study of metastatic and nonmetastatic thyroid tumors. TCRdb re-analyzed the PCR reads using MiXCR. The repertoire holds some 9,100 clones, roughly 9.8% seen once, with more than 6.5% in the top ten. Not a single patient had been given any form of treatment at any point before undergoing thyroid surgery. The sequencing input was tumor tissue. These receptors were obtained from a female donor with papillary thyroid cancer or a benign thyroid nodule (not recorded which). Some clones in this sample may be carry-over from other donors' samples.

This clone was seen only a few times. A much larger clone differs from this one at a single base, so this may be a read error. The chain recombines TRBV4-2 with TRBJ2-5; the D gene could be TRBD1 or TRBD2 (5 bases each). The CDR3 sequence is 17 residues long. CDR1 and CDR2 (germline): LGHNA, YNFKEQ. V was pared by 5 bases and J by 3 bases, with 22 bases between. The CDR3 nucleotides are TGTGCCAGCAGCTCTAGCCAAGGGGCAGGCTTCAAAGAGACCCAGTACTTC. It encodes CASSSSQGAGFKETQYF.

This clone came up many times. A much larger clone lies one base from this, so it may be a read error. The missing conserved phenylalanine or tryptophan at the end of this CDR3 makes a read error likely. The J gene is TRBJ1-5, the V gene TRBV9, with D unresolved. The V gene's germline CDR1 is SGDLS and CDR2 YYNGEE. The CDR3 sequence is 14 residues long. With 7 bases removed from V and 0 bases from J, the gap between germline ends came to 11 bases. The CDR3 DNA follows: TGTGCCAGCTCATACGGTTATAGCAATCAGCCCCAGCATTCT. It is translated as CASSYGYSNQPQHS.

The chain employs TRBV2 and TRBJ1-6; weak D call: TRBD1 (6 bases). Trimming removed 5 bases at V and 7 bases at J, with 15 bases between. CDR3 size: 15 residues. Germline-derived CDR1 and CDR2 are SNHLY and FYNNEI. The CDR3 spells CASSRVQGNNSPLHF. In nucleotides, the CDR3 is TGTGCCAGCAGTCGGGTACAGGGTAACAATTCACCCCTCCACTTT.

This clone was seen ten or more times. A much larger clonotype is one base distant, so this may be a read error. CDR3 sequence: CASSLAGRGTDTQYF. The CDR3 nucleotides read TGTGCCAGCAGCTTAGCTGGGCGGGGGACAGATACGCAGTATTTT. The chain couples TRBV11-1 to TRBJ2-3, with 7 positions matching TRBD2. The CDR3 length is 15 residues. Losses at the gene ends were 0 bases for V and 3 bases for J; bases not matched to a gene: 3. Germline CDR1 and CDR2: SGHAT and FQDESV (reference sequence).

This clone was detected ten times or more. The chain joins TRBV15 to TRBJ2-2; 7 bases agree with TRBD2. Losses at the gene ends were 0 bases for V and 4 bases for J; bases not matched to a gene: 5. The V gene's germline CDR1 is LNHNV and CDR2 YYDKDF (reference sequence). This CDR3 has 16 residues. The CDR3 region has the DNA TGTGCCACCAGCAGAGAGAGGCGGGAGATCACCGGGGAGCTGTTTTTT. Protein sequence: CATSRERREITGELFF.

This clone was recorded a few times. The CDR3: CATSRDWGGIYEQYF. The CDR3 region has the DNA TGTGCCACCAGCAGAGATTGGGGGGGGATCTACGAGCAGTACTTC. The chain employs TRBV15 and TRBJ2-7; 7 bases are a match to TRBD2. CDR1 and CDR2 from the germline V gene are LNHNV and YYDKDF (reference sequence). The ends lost 0 bases at V and 3 bases at J; junction bases unmatched: 5. The CDR3 extends over 15 amino acids.

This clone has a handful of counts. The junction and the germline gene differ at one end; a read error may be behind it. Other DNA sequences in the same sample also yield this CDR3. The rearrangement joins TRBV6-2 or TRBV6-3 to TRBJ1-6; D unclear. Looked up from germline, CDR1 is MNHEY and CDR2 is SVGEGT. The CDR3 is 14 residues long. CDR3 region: CASSYRSYNSPLHF. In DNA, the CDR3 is TGTGCCAGCAGTTACAGGTCCTATAACTCACCCCTCCACTTT.

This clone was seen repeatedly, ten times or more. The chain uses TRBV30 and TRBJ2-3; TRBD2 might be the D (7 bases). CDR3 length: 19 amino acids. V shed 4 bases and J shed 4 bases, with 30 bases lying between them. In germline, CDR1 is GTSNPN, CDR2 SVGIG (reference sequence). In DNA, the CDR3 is TGTGCCTGGAAGAGGGACCCAATCCGGGGGGCTGGTTTCTCAGATACGCAGTATTTT. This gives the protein CAWKRDPIRGAGFSDTQYF.

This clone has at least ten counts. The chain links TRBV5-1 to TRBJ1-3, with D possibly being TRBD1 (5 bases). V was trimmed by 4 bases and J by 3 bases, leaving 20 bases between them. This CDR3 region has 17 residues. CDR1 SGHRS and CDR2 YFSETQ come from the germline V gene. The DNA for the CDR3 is TGCGCCAGCAGCCCCTCGAGCGTGCAGGGCGGTGGAAACACCATATATTTT. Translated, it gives CASSPSSVQGGGNTIYF.

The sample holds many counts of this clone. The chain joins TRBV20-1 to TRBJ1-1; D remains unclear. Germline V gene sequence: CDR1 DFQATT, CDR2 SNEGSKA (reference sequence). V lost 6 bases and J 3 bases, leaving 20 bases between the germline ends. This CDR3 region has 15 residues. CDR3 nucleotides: TGCAGTGCGATGGGTGGAGAAAGGGTGGACACTGAAGCTTTCTTT. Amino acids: CSAMGGERVDTEAFF.

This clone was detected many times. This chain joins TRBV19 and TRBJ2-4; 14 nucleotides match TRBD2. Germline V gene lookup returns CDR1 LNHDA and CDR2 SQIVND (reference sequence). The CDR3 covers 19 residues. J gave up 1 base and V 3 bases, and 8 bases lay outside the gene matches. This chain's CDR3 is CASSIPRTSGGNAKNIQYF. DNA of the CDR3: TGTGCCAGTAGTATCCCCCGGACTAGCGGGGGGAATGCCAAAAACATTCAGTACTTC.

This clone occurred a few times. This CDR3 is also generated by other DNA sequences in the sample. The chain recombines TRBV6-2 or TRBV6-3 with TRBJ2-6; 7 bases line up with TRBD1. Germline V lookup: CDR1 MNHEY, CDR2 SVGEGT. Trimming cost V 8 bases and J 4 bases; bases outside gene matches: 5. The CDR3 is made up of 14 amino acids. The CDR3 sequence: CASGTGAGANVLTF. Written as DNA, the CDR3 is TGTGCCAGCGGCACAGGGGCAGGGGCCAACGTCCTGACTTTC.

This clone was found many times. CDR3 protein: CASSPRSLAGDNEQFF. In DNA, the CDR3 is TGTGCCAGCAGCCCCCGCTCCCTAGCGGGGGACAATGAGCAGTTCTTC. V is TRBV7-2 and J is TRBJ2-1; 10 bases map to TRBD2. Germline V CDR1 and CDR2: SGHTA, FQGNSA. V lost 5 bases and J lost 5; bases outside the gene matches: 9. The CDR3 sequence is 16 residues long.

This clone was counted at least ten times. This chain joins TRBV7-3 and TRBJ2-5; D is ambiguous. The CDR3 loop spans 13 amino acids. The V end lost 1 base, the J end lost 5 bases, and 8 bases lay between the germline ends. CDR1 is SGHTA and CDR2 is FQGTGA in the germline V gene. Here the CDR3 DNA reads TGTGCCAGCAGCTTAAGCGGTGGGGAGACCCAGTACTTC. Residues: CASSLSGGETQYF.

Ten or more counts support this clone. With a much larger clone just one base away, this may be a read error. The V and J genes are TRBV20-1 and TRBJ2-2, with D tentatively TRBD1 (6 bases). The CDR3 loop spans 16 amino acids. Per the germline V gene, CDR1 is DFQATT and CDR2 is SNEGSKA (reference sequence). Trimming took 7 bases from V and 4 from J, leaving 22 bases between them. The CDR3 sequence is CSVRRWGDRPTGELFF. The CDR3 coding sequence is TGCAGTGTTAGGAGATGGGGAGACAGGCCCACCGGGGAGCTGTTTTTT.

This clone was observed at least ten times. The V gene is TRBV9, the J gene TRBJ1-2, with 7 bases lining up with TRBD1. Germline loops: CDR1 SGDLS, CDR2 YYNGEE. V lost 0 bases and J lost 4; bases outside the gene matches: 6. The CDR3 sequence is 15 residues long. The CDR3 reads CASSVGRQGSYGYTF. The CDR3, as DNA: TGTGCCAGCAGCGTAGGGAGACAGGGTAGCTATGGCTACACCTTC.

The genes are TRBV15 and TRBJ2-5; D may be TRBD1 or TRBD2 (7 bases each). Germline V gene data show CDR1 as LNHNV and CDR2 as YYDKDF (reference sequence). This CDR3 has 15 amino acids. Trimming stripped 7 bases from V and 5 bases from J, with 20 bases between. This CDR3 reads CATILPRGRGETQYF. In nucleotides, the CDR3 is TGTGCCACCATCCTGCCAAGGGGGCGGGGGGAGACCCAGTACTTC.

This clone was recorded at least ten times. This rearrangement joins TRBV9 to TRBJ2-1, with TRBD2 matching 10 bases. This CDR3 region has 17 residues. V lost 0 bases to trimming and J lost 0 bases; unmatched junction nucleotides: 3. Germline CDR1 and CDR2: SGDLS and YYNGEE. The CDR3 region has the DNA TGTGCCAGCAGCGTAGACCCTAGCGGGAGCTCCTACAATGAGCAGTTCTTC. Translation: CASSVDPSGSSYNEQFF.

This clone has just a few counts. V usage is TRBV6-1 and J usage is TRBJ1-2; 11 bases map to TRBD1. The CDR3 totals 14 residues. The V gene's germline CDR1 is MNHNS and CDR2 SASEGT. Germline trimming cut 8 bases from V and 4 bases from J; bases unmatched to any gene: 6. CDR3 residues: CASRRDRGTYGYTF. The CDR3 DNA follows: TGTGCCAGCCGCCGGGACAGGGGGACCTATGGCTACACCTTC.

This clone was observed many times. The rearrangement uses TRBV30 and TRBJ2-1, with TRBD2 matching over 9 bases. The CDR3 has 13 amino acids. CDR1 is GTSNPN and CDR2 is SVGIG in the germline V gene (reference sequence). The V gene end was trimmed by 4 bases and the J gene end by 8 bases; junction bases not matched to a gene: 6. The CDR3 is CAWKAGGPHEQFF. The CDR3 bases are TGTGCCTGGAAGGCGGGAGGGCCTCATGAGCAGTTCTTC.

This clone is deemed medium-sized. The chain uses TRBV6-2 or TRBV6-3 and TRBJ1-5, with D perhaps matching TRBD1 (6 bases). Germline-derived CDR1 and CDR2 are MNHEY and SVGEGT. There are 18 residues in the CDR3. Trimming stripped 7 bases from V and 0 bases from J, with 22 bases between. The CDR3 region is CASTSGQRGKYSNQPQHF. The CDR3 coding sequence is TGTGCCAGCACCTCGGGACAAAGGGGGAAATATAGCAATCAGCCCCAGCATTTT.

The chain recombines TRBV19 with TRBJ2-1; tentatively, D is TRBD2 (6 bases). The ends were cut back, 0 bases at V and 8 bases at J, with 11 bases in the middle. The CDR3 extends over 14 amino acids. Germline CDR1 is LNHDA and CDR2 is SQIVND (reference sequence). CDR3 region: CASSIDTGAHEQFF. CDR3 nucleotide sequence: TGTGCCAGTAGTATAGATACGGGAGCCCATGAGCAGTTCTTC.

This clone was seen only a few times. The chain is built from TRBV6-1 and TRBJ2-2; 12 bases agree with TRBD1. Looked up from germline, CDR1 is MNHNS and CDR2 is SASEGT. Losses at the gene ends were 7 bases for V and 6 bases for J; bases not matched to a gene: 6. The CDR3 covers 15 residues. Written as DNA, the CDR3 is TGTGCCAGCATCAGGGACAGGGGGCGTTCCGGGGAGCTGTTTTTT. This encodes CASIRDRGRSGELFF.

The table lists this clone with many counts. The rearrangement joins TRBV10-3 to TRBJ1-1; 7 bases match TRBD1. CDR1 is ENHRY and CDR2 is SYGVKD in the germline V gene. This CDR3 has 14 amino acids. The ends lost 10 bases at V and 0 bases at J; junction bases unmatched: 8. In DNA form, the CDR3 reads TGTGCCACCTCGTCAGGGGGGCTGAACACTGAAGCTTTCTTT. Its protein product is CATSSGGLNTEAFF.

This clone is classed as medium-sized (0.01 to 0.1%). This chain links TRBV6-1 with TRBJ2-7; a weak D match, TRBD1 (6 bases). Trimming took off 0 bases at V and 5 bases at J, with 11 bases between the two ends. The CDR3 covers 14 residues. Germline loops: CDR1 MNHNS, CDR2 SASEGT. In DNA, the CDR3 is TGTGCCAGCAGTGAAGCGGGCAGGGGCAACGAGCAGTACGTC. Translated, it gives CASSEAGRGNEQYV.

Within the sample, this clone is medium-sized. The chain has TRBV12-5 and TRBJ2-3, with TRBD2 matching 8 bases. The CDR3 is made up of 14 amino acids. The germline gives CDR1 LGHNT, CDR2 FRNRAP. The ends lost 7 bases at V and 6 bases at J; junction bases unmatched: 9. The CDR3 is CASAKSGGGDTQYF. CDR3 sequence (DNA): TGTGCTAGTGCCAAAAGCGGGGGTGGGGATACGCAGTATTTT.

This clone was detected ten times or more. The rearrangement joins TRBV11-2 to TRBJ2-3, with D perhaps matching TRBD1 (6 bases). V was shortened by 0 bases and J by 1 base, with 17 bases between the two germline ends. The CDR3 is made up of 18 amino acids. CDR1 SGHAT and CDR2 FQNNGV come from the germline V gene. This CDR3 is CASSLEGFNRARTDTQYF. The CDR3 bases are TGTGCCAGCAGCTTAGAAGGGTTCAACAGGGCTCGCACAGATACGCAGTATTTT.

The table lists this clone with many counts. CDR3 nucleotides: TGTGCCACCAGTGATAGGGGGTTAGGCAATCAGCCCCAGCATTTT. Residues: CATSDRGLGNQPQHF. The rearrangement links TRBV24-1 to TRBJ1-5; D may be TRBD1 (6 bases). This CDR3 contains 15 residues. V dropped 3 bases and J dropped 2 bases, with 10 bases sitting between them. The germline CDR1 and CDR2 sequences are KGHDR and SFDVKD.

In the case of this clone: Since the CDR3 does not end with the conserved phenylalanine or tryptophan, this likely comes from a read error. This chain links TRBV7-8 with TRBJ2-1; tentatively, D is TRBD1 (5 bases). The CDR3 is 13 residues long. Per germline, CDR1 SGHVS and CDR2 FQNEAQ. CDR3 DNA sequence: TGTGCCAGTAGCTTAGCCAGGGACAATGAGCAGTTCCTC. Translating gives CASSLARDNEQFL.